Sequencing of this TCR beta chain was carried out in a study of Ad26.COV2.S vaccination and SARS-CoV-2 variants. Assay: immunoSEQ multiplex PCR; the TCRdb copy retains only in-frame clones and omits some. The sample consists of roughly 400,000 clones, about 88% of them appearing once. Study-wide points: Reportedly, spike-specific CD8+ and CD4+ T cell responses achieved substantial breadth once vaccination had taken place.

For this clone: The antigen is unknown.

Sample treatment: about 20 received Ad26.COV2.S at low or high dose, single or two shots; roughly five received placebo; per-sample allocation not given. The study sampled participants on day 63 after the first vaccine or placebo injection. Recruitment in Boston yielded a donor of adult age, 18-55 years. As its vector, the vaccine had Ad26, which expressed Wuhan-strain SARS-CoV-2 spike. This TCR was sampled from a person aged 18-60 years who received the Ad26.COV2.S COVID-19 vaccine or a placebo. This specimen consisted of peripheral blood, obtained in a trial of Ad26.COV2.S vaccine versus placebo.

DNA of the CDR3: TGTGCCAGCTCGCCCACAGGGGGGATCTCTGGAAACACCATATATTTT. This encodes CASSPTGGISGNTIYF. J is TRBJ1-3 and V is TRBV18, with 8 bases identical to TRBD1. The V and J ends lost 6 bases and 0 bases, in that order; junction bases with no gene match: 7. The CDR3 covers 16 residues. CDR1 and CDR2 (germline): KGHSH, LQKENI.